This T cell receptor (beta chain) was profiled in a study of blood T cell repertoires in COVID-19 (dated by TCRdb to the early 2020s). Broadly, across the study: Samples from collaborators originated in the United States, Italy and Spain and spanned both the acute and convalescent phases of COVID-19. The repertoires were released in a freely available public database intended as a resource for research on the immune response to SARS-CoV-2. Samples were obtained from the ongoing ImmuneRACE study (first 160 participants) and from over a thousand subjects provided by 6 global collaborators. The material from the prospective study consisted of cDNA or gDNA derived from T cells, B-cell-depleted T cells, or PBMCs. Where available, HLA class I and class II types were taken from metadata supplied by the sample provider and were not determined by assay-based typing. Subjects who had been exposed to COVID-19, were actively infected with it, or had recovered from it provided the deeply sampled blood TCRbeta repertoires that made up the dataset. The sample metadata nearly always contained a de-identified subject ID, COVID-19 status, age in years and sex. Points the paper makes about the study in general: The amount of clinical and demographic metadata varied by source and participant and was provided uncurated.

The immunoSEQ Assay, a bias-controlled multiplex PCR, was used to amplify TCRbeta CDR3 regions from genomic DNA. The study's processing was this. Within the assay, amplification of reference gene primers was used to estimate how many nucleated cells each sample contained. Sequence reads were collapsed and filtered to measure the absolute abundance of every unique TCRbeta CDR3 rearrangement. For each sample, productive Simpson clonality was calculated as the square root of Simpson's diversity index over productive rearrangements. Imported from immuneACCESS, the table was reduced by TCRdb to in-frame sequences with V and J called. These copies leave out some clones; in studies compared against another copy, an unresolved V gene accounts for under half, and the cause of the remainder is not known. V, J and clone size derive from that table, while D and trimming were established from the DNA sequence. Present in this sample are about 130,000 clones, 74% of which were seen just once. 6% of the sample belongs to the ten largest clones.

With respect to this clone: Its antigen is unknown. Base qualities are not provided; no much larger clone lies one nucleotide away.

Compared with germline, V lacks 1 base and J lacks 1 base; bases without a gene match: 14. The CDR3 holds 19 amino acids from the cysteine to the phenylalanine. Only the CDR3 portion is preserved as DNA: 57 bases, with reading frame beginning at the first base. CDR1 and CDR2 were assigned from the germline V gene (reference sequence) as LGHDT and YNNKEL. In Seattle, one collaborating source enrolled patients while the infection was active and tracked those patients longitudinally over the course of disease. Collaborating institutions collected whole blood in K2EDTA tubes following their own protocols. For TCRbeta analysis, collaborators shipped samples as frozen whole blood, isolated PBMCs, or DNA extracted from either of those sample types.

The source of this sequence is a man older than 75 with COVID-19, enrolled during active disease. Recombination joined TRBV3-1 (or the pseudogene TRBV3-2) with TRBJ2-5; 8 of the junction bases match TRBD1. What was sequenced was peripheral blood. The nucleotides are TGTGCCAGCAGCCAAGTTGGGCTGAATGGACAGGGCTCCCAAGAGACCCAGTACTTC. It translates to CASSQVGLNGQGSQETQYF.